This TCR beta chain derives from a study of cytomegalovirus exposure and HLA in healthy donors. Findings and caveats of the study: The study recorded around 160 TCR beta chains that were cytomegalovirus-associated. One later analysis, an examination of the 100 to 150 validation repertoires, found that first-cohort TCR clusters tended to co-occur in them. CMV antigen specificity was confirmed in vitro for a few CMV-associated chains.

V was cut by 5 bases and J by 6 bases, with 9 bases left in between. The germline gives CDR1 SEHNR, CDR2 FQNEAQ (reference sequence). The CDR3 has 12 residues. The repertoire was sequenced with immunoSEQ multiplex PCR; TCRdb's copy has only in-frame clones and lacks some. The sample lists approximately 180,000 clones, more than 70% seen once, with around 1.6% in the top ten. A remark on this clone: What it recognizes is unknown.

The donors were part of the validation cohort of roughly 110 subjects. That cohort was separate from the first cohort, which comprised fewer than 800 subjects. The clonotype comes from a woman aged 18-29 years in good health and CMV-seronegative. The source material was PBMCs. V is TRBV7-9 and J is TRBJ2-3; D gene unclear. In DNA, the CDR3 is TGTGCCAGCAGCCCAAACTTGGATACGCAGTATTTT. It specifies CASSPNLDTQYF.